The 14 T cell receptor beta chains listed next were all sequenced from one sample in a study of cytomegalovirus exposure and HLA in healthy donors. The PCR contained 60 Vbeta and 13 Jbeta primers. The data were produced by immunoSEQ multiplex PCR, yet TCRdb's version contains in-frame clones alone and is incomplete. Of about 140,000 clones in the sample, approximately 80% were seen once. Source material: PBMCs. Receptors originate from a woman between 45 and 65 years old in good health and CMV-seropositive.

V is TRBV25-1 and J is TRBJ1-4; D remains unclear. Germline V gene data show CDR1 as MGHDK and CDR2 as SYGVNS. Trimming took off 3 bases at V and 4 bases at J, with 6 bases between the two ends. The CDR3 is 13 amino acids. The CDR3 DNA reads as TGTGCCAGCAGTGATCACATTAATGAAAAACTGTTTTTT. This encodes CASSDHINEKLFF.

V and J are TRBV6-5 and TRBJ1-4; no reliable D call. The germline CDR1 and CDR2 sequences are MNHEY and SVGAGI. Trimming took off 11 bases at V and 0 bases at J, with 10 bases between the two ends. There are 13 residues in the CDR3. CDR3 DNA: TGTGCCGTCTCGAGTACAACTAATGAAAAACTGTTTTTT. The encoded protein is CAVSSTTNEKLFF.

This chain joins TRBV5-4 and TRBJ1-4; 8 bases are shared with TRBD1. Trimming took 3 bases from V and 11 from J; bases not matched to a gene: 15. Germline V CDR1 and CDR2: SGHNT, YYREEE (reference sequence). There are 16 residues in the CDR3. This CDR3 is CASSYAGQGRVGKLFF. CDR3 bases: TGTGCCAGCAGCTATGCCGGACAGGGCAGGGTAGGGAAACTGTTTTTT.

The rearrangement links TRBV7-9 to TRBJ1-6; 10 bases map to TRBD1. The CDR3 extends over 15 amino acids. J lost 7 bases, V lost 1 base, and 1 base had no gene match. In germline, CDR1 is SEHNR, CDR2 FQNEAQ (reference sequence). The CDR3 protein is CASSLVTGGNSPLHF. DNA for the CDR3: TGTGCCAGCAGCTTAGTGACAGGGGGCAATTCACCCCTCCACTTT. Full variable domain (rest looked up from reference TRBV7-9 and TRBJ1-6): DTGVSQNPRHKITKRGQNVTFRCDPISEHNRLYWYRQTLGQGPEFLTYFQNEAQLEKSRLLSDRFSAERPKGSFSTLEIQRTEQGDSAMYLCASSLVTGGNSPLHFGNGTRLTVT.

This clone came up a few times. The chain joins TRBV19 to TRBJ1-1, with D uncertain. The V end was cut by 4 bases, the J end by 4 bases, with 10 bases between. The CDR3 spans 13 residues. Germline V gene sequence: CDR1 LNHDA, CDR2 SQIVND (reference sequence). CDR3 DNA sequence: TGTGCCAGTAGTAAGGCGCGGGGCACTGAAGCTTTCTTT. Translating it yields CASSKARGTEAFF.

The sample holds a few counts of this clone. V is TRBV5-4 and J is TRBJ1-2; no reliable D call. The germline gives CDR1 SGHNT, CDR2 YYREEE (reference sequence). V gave up 4 bases and J gave up 4 bases, with 17 bases separating them. The CDR3 is 15 residues long. The CDR3 DNA follows: TGTGCCAGCAGCACAACAAGCCCCACTATCTATGGCTACACCTTC. This codes for CASSTTSPTIYGYTF.

The rearrangement links TRBV27 to TRBJ2-1; 12 bases fit TRBD2. The J segment lost 7 bases and the V segment lost 6 bases, leaving 7 bases of the junction unmatched. The germline gives CDR1 MNHEY, CDR2 SMNVEV (reference sequence). The CDR3 totals 15 residues. The CDR3 sequence is CASRRLAGAQNEQFF. DNA of the CDR3: TGTGCCAGCAGGAGACTAGCGGGGGCCCAAAATGAGCAGTTCTTC.

A few counts support this clone. V and J are TRBV7-3 and TRBJ2-1; 10 bases align to TRBD2. The CDR3 is made up of 15 amino acids. Germline V CDR1 and CDR2: SGHTA, FQGTGA. Trimming at V came to 5 bases and at J to 6 bases, leaving 7 bases not matched to a gene. CDR3 DNA sequence: TGTGCCAGCAGCCCTACAGCGGGGGGGCCCAATGAGCAGTTCTTC. It encodes CASSPTAGGPNEQFF.

As concerns this clone: One junction end does not reproduce the germline sequence, and a read error may be involved. V and J are TRBV7-9 and TRBJ2-1, with 10 bases matching TRBD2. The CDR3 consists of 17 residues. The germline V gene has CDR1 SEHNR and CDR2 FQNEAQ (reference sequence). CDR3 residues: CSSSSSWVSGGRNEQFF. CDR3 DNA sequence: TGTTCCAGCAGCTCCTCCTGGGTTAGCGGGGGGAGAAATGAGCAGTTCTTC.

The chain has TRBV4-2 and TRBJ1-5, with 9 nucleotides matching TRBD1. The trim removed 3 bases at V and 4 bases at J, leaving 7 bases unmatched. Germline-derived CDR1 and CDR2 are LGHNA and YNFKEQ. This CDR3 spans 16 amino acids. The CDR3 here is CASSQTGQGANQPQHF. The DNA for the CDR3 is TGTGCCAGCAGCCAGACGGGACAGGGTGCAAATCAGCCCCAGCATTTT.

The gene calls are TRBV6-6 and TRBJ2-7; 12 bases map to TRBD1. Looked up from germline, CDR1 is MNHNY and CDR2 is SVGAGI (reference sequence). CDR3 length: 16 residues. V trimming: 5 bases; J trimming: 3 bases; junction bases outside the gene matches: 8. The CDR3 is CASSARDRGRFYEQYF. CDR3 nucleotides: TGTGCCAGCAGTGCCCGGGACAGGGGGCGTTTCTACGAGCAGTACTTC.

The count of this clone is one. The gene calls are TRBV18 and TRBJ1-3; a weak D match, TRBD1 (6 bases). Germline CDR1 is KGHSH and CDR2 is LQKENI. The V end was cut by 5 bases, the J end by 0 bases, with 11 bases between. CDR3 size: 15 residues. CDR3 DNA: TGTGCCAGCTCATCCCGGGACAACTCTGGAAACACCATATATTTT. It is translated as CASSSRDNSGNTIYF.

This clone has a single count. The gene calls are TRBV25-1 and TRBJ1-4; the D gene is possibly TRBD1 (5 bases). Germline V gene sequence: CDR1 MGHDK, CDR2 SYGVNS. Trimming removed 5 bases from V and 4 bases from J, with 11 bases in between. This CDR3 region has 14 residues. In DNA form, the CDR3 reads TGTGCCAGCAGTTTGAGCCAGGGTAATGAAAAACTGTTTTTT. This codes for CASSLSQGNEKLFF.

The rearrangement uses TRBV28 and TRBJ2-2, with 7 positions matching TRBD1. CDR3 size: 14 residues. Germline CDR1 and CDR2: MDHEN and SYDVKM. V lost 6 bases to trimming and J lost 5 bases; unmatched junction nucleotides: 6. The CDR3 here is CASRVTGATGELFF. CDR3 coding DNA: TGTGCCAGCAGGGTCACAGGGGCAACCGGGGAGCTGTTTTTT.